The T cell receptor (beta chain) under discussion was sequenced for a study of T cells after yellow fever vaccination. Background on the study: SMART-Seq v4 Ultra Low Input prepared the low-cell-number fractions. Study-level results: Weaker overall, the secondary response nonetheless peaked faster (day 5 versus 15). FACS-sorted repertoires might harbor abundant contaminating clonotypes from the bulk population.

The germline V gene has CDR1 SGHRS and CDR2 YFSETQ. This CDR3 comprises 15 residues. Trimming stripped 7 bases from V and 2 bases from J, with 17 bases between. The sample holds a few counts of this clonotype. Its antigen is undetermined. Template switching by 5'RACE produced TCR cDNA, adding a universal primer site and UMIs. One entry per CDR3 protein results from TCRdb running MiXCR on the 5' RACE reads. The sample shows 450,000 to 550,000 distinct CDR3 sequences, 21% of them seen only once. This TCR derives from a man in his late teens or twenties who received the YFV17D yellow fever vaccine. The rearrangement links TRBV5-1 to TRBJ2-3; D gene uncertain. The specimen was PBMCs, collected 20 to 25 days after the first yellow fever vaccination. In DNA form, the CDR3 reads TGCGCCAGCCGCGCTCCTAACGACTTCACAGATACGCAGTATTTT. Translating gives CASRAPNDFTDTQYF.